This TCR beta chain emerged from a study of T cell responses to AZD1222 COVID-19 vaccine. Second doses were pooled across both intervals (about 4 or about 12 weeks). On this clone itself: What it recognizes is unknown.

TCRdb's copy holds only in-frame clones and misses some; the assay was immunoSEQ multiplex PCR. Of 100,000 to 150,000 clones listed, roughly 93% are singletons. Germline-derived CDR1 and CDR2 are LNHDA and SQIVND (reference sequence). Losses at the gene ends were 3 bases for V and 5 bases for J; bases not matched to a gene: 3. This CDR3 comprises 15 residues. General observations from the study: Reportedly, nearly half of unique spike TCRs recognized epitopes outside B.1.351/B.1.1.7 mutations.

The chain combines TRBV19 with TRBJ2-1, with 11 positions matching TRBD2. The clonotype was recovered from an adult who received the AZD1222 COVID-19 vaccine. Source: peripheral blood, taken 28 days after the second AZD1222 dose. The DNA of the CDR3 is TGTGCCAGTAGTATTGTGACTAGCGGGAACAATGAGCAGTTCTTC. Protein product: CASSIVTSGNNEQFF.